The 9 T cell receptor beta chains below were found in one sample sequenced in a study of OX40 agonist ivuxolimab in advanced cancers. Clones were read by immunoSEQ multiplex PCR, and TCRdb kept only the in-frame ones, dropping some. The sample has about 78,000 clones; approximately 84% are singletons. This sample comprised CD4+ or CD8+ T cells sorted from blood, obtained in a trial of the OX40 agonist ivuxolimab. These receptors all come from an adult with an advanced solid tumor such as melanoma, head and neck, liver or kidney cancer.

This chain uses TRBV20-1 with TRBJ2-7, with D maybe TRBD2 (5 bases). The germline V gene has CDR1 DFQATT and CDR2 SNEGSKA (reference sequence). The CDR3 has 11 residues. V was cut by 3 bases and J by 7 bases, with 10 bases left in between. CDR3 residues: CSASGKREQYF. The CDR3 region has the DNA TGCAGTGCTAGTGGGAAGCGGGAGCAGTACTTC.

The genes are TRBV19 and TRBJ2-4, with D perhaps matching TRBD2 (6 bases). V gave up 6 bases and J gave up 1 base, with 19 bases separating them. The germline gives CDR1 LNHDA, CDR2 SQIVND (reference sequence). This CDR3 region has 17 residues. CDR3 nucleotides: TGTGCCAGTAGCCGTGAGGGAGGTAGTGCGGCCAAAAACATTCAGTACTTC. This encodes CASSREGGSAAKNIQYF.

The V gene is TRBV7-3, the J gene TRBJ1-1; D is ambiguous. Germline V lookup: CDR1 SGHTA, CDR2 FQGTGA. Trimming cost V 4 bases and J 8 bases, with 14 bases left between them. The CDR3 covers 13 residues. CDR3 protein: CASSWALGSEAFF. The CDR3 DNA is TGTGCCAGCAGCTGGGCCCTTGGCTCCGAAGCTTTCTTT.

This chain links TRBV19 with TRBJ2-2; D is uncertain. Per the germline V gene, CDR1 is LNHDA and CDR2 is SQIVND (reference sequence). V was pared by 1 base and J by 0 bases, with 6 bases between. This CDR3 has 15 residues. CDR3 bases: TGTGCCAGTAGTATAGGGGCGTCGAACACCGGGGAGCTGTTTTTT. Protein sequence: CASSIGASNTGELFF.

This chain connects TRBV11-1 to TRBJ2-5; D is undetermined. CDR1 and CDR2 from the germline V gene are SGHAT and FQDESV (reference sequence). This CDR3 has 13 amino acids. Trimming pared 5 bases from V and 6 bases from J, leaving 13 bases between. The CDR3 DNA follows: TGTGCCAGCAGCCCAGGCCCCGGCCAGACCCAGTACTTC. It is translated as CASSPGPGQTQYF.

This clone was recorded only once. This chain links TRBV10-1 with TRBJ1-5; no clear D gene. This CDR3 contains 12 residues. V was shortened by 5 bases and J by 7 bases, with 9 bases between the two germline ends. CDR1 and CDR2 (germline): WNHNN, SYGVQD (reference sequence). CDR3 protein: CASSQTSQPQHF. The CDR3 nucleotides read TGCGCCAGCAGTCAAACGAGCCAGCCCCAGCATTTT.

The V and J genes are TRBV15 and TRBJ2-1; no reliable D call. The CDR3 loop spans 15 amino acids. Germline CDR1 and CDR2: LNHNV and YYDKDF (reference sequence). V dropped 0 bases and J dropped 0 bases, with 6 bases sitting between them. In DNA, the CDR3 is TGTGCCACCAGCAGAGATTACAGCTCCTACAATGAGCAGTTCTTC. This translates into CATSRDYSSYNEQFF. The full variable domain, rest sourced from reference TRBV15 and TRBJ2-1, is DAMVIQNPRYQVTQFGKPVTLSCSQTLNHNVMYWYQQKSSQAPKLLFHYYDKDFNNEADTPDNFQSRRPNTSFCFLDIRSPGLGDTAMYLCATSRDYSSYNEQFFGPGTRLTVL.

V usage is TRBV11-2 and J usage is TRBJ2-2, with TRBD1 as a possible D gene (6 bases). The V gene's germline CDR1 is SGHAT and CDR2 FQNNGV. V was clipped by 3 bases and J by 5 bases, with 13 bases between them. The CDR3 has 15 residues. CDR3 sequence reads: CASSFRTVSTGELFF. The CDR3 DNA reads TGTGCCAGCAGCTTTCGGACAGTTAGTACCGGGGAGCTGTTTTTT.

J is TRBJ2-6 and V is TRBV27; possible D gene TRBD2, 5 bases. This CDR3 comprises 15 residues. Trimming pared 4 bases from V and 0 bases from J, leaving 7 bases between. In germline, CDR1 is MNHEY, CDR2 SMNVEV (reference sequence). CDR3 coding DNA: TGTGCCAGCAGTTCCGGAGGCTCTGGGGCCAACGTCCTGACTTTC. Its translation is CASSSGGSGANVLTF.